This T cell receptor (beta chain) was identified during a study of blood T cells in healthy people across ages. Study-level results: Correlation between TCR beta diversity and naive T cell percentage was strong. The study regarded diversity estimates from one million T cells as underestimates.

About this clonotype: What it recognizes is unknown.

It was with a sample-barcoded 5' primer and a J-beta primer mix that a second PCR of about 6 to 12 cycles was run. Sequencing recovered at least 3 million CDR3-containing paired-end reads from each sample. TCRdb analysed the 5' RACE reads with MiXCR anew, one entry per CDR3 protein. This sample has roughly 800,000 distinct CDR3 sequences, with about 62% found just once. All donors came from Russia, were Caucasian and healthy, and spanned ages roughly 6 to 95. The receptor was derived from a man aged 25-40 years in good health. Sequences were obtained from blood.

The CDR3 protein is CASGRNSGRYTQETQYF. The CDR3 coding sequence is TGTGCCAGCGGCCGCAACTCGGGGCGGTACACACAAGAGACCCAGTACTTC. The J gene is TRBJ2-5, the V gene TRBV11-1; D possibly uses TRBD1 or TRBD2 (5 bases each). Deletions cut 8 bases from V and 2 bases from J, with 24 bases between. The germline V gene encodes CDR1 SGHAT and CDR2 FQDESV (reference sequence). There are 17 residues in the CDR3.